This TCR beta chain was captured by sequencing in a study of blood T cell repertoires in COVID-19. Method: immunoSEQ multiplex PCR; TCRdb's copy keeps in-frame clones and lacks some. Among about 330,000 clones listed, around 87% were seen once. The CDR3 runs 13 residues. Trimming shortened V by 6 bases and J by 1 base, and 10 bases separated the two germline ends. Germline CDR1 is SGHVS and CDR2 is FQNEAQ. Sequencing was performed on PBMCs or T cells enriched from blood (not recorded which). This TCR was sampled from a woman in her twenties or thirties who had recovered from COVID-19. This chain links TRBV7-8 with TRBJ2-7, with D perhaps TRBD1 (6 bases). Here the CDR3 DNA reads TGTGCCAGCAGTTACGACAGGTCCTACGAGCAGTACTTC. Residues: CASSYDRSYEQYF.